The following is a TCR beta chain sequence with its context. This clone's antigen is unknown. Per-nucleotide qualities are absent, and no much larger clonotype sits a single base away. This sample is part of a study of T cell changes during pregnancy in multiple sclerosis (dated by TCRdb to the late 2010s). Regarding the complete study: The study examined how the T cell repertoire changed over the course of pregnancy in women with multiple sclerosis.

V and J are truncated by 7 bases and 4 bases respectively, leaving an intervening sequence of 16 bases. From its cysteine to its phenylalanine, the CDR3 spans 14 amino acids. This entry keeps only the CDR3 DNA: 42 bases, framed from base 1. The germline V gene yields SGDLS for CDR1 and YYNGEE for CDR2. Receptor amplification or capture employed the immunoSEQ multiplex PCR assay. TCRdb carries this immuneACCESS record with in-frame sequences only. Its versions omit some clonotypes, under half of them owing to an unresolved V gene in the studies checked, with the rest unexplained. Across this sample there are tens of thousands of clones, with about 90% seen only once. The ten largest account for less than 0.75% of the sample.

The chain uses TRBV9 and TRBJ2-3; a weak D assignment points to TRBD2 (5 bases agree). The clonotype comes from a female donor with multiple sclerosis, enrolled in a pregnancy study. Sequences were derived from CD4+ T cells from peripheral blood mononuclear cells, sampled before pregnancy. The CDR3 has the sequence CASSRTLNPDTQYF. Read as DNA, the sequence is TGTGCCAGCTCCCGGACTCTAAACCCAGATACGCAGTATTTT. This CDR3, with the reference TRBV9 and TRBJ2-3 proteins standing in past its ends, gives the full variable domain DSGVTQTPKHLITATGQRVTLRCSPRSGDLSVYWYQQSLDQGLQFLIQYYNGEERAKGNILERFSAQQFPDLHSELNLSSLELGDSALYFCASSRTLNPDTQYFGPGTRLTVL.